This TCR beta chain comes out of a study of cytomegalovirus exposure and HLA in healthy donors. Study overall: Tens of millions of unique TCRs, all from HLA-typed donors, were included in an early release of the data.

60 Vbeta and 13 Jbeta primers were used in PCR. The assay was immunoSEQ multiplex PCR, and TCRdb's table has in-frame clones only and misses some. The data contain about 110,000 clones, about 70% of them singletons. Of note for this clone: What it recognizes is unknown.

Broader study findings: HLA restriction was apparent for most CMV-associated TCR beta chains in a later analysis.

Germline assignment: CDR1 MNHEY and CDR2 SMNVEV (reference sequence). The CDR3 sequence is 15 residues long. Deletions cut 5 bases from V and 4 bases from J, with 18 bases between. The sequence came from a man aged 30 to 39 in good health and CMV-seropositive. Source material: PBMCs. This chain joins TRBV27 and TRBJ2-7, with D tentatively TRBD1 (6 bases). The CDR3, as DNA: TGTGCCAGCAGTCTTTTATTGGGACAAAGATACGAGCAGTACTTC. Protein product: CASSLLLGQRYEQYF.